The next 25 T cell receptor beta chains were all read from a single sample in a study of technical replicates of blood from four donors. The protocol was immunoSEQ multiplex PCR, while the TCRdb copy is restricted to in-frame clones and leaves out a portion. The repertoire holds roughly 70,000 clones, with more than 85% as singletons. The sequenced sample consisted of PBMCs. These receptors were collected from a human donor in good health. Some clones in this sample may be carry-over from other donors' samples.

The CDR3 sequence: CASSLAGYGNTIYF. The CDR3 DNA reads as TGTGCCAGCAGCCTTGCGGGGTATGGAAACACCATATATTTT. The chain uses TRBV11-2 and TRBJ1-3, with unresolved D. CDR3 length: 14 amino acids. From germline, CDR1 is SGHAT and CDR2 FQNNGV. V gave up 5 bases and J gave up 3 bases, with 11 bases separating them.

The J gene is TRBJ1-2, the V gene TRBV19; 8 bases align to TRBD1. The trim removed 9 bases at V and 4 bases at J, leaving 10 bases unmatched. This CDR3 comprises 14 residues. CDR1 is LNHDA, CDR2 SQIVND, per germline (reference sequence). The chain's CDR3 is CASRSTGAGYGYTF. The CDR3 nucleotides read TGTGCCAGCCGCTCGACAGGGGCCGGCTATGGCTACACCTTC.

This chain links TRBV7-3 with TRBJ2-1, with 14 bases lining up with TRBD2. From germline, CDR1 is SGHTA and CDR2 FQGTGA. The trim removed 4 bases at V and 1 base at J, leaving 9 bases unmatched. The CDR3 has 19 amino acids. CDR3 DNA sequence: TGTGCCAGCAGCTCACCGGGACTAGCGGGAGTAAGTTCCTACAATGAGCAGTTCTTC. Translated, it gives CASSSPGLAGVSSYNEQFF. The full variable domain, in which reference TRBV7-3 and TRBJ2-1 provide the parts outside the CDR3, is GAGVSQTPSNKVTEKGKYVELRCDPISGHTALYWYRQSLGQGPEFLIYFQGTGAADDSGLPNDRFFAVRPEGSVSTLKIQRTERGDSAVYLCASSSPGLAGVSSYNEQFFGPGTRLTVL.

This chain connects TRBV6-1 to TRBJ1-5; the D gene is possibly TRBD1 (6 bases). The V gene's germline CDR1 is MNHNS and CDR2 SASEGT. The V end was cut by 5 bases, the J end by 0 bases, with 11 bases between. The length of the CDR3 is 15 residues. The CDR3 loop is CASSPTGDSNQPQHF. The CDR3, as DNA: TGTGCCAGCAGTCCGACAGGTGATAGCAATCAGCCCCAGCATTTT.

CDR3 DNA: TGTGCCAGCAGGAGCGGGGGTGTTACCTACGAGCAGTACTTC. It yields the protein CASRSGGVTYEQYF. The chain is built from TRBV2 and TRBJ2-7, with TRBD2 matching over 8 bases. Germline CDR1 SNHLY, CDR2 FYNNEI. CDR3 length: 14 amino acids. V dropped 6 bases and J dropped 2; count of bases not matched to a gene: 6.

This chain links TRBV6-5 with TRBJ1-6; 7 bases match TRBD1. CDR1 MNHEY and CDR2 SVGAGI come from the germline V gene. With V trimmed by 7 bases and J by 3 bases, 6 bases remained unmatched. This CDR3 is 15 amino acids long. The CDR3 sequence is CASNKQGNYNSPLHF. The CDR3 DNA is TGTGCCAGCAACAAACAGGGGAACTATAATTCACCCCTCCACTTT.

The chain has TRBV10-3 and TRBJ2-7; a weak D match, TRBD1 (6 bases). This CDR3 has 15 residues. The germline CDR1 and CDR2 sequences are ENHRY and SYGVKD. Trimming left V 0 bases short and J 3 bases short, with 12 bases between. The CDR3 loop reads CAISESWQGFYEQYF. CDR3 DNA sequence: TGTGCCATCAGTGAGTCGTGGCAGGGGTTCTACGAGCAGTACTTC.

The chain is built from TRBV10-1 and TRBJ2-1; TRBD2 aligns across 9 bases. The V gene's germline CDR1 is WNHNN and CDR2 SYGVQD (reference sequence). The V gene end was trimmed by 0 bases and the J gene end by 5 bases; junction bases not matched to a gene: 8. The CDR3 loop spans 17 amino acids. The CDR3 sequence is CASSESAAGGPDNEQFF. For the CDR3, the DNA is TGCGCCAGCAGTGAGTCGGCGGCGGGAGGGCCGGACAATGAGCAGTTCTTC.

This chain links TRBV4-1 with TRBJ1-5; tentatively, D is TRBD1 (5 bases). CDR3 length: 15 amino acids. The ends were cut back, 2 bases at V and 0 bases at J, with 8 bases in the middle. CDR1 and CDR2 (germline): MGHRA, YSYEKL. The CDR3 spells CASSQWTHSNQPQHF. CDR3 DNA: TGCGCCAGCAGCCAATGGACACATAGCAATCAGCCCCAGCATTTT.

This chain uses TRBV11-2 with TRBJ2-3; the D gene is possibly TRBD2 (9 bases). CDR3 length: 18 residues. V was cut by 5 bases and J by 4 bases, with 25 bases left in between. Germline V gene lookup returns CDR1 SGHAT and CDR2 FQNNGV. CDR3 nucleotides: TGTGCCAGCAGCCCGCAGGGGGCTAGCGGGATGACCCCAGATACGCAGTATTTT. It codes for CASSPQGASGMTPDTQYF.

The CDR3 bases are TGTGCCAGCTTCCTAGCGGGGCCAACAGATACGCAGTATTTT. It codes for CASFLAGPTDTQYF. The rearrangement links TRBV7-8 to TRBJ2-3, with TRBD2 matching over 9 bases. Trimming took 8 bases from V and 3 from J; bases not matched to a gene: 6. The CDR3 runs 14 residues. The germline CDR1 and CDR2 sequences are SGHVS and FQNEAQ.

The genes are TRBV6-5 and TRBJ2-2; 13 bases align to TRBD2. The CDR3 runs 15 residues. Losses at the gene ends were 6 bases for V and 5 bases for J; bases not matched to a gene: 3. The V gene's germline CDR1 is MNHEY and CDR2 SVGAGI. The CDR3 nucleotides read TGTGCCAGCAGGCGGACTAGCGGGGGTACCGGGGAGCTGTTTTTT. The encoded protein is CASRRTSGGTGELFF.

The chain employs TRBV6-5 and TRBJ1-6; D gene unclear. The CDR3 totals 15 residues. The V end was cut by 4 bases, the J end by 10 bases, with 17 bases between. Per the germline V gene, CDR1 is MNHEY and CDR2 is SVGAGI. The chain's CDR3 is CASSLRRREGSPLHF. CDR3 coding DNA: TGTGCCAGCAGTTTACGCCGGCGTGAGGGATCACCCCTCCACTTT.

The DNA for the CDR3 is TGTGCCTGGAGTATAGAGGGAAACACCATATATTTT. Translating gives CAWSIEGNTIYF. The genes are TRBV30 and TRBJ1-3, with no clear D. CDR1 is GTSNPN and CDR2 is SVGIG in the germline V gene (reference sequence). Trimming shortened V by 2 bases and J by 4 bases, and 6 bases separated the two germline ends. The CDR3 is 12 residues long.

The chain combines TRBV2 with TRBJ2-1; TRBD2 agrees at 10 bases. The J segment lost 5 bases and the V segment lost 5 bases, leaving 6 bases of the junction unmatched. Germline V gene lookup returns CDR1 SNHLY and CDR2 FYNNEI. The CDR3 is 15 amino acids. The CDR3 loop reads CASSKTSGANNEQFF. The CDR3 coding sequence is TGTGCCAGCAGTAAAACTAGCGGGGCCAACAATGAGCAGTTCTTC.

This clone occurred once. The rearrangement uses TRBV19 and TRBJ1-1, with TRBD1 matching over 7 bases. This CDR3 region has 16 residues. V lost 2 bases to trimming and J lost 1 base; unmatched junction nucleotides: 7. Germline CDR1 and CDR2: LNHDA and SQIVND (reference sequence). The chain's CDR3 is CASSIPTGWENTEAFF. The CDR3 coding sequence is TGTGCCAGTAGTATACCGACAGGGTGGGAGAACACTGAAGCTTTCTTT.

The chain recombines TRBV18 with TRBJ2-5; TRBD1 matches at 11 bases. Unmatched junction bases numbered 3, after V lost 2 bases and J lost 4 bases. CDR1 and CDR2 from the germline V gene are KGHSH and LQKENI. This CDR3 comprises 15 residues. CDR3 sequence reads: CASSPGTGGGETQYF. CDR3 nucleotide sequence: TGTGCCAGCTCACCAGGGACAGGGGGAGGAGAGACCCAGTACTTC.

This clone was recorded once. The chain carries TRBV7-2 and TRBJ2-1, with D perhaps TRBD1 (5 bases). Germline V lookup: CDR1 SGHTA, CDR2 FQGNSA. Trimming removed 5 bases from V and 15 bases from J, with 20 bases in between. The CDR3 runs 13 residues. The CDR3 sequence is CASSPSRQGDLFF. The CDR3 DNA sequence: TGTGCCAGCAGCCCGAGTCGGCAGGGTGATTTGTTCTTC.

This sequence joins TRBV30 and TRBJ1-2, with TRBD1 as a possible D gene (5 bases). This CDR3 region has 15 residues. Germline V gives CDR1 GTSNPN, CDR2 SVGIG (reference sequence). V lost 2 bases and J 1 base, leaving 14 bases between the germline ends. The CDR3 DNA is TGTGCCTGGAGTCCCGGACGGGGGTTTAACTATGGCTACACCTTC. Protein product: CAWSPGRGFNYGYTF. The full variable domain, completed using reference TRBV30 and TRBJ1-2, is SQTIHQWPATLVQPVGSPLSLECTVEGTSNPNLYWYRQAAGRGLQLLFYSVGIGQISSEVPQNLSASRPQDRQFILSSKKLLLSDSGFYLCAWSPGRGFNYGYTFGSGTRLTVV.

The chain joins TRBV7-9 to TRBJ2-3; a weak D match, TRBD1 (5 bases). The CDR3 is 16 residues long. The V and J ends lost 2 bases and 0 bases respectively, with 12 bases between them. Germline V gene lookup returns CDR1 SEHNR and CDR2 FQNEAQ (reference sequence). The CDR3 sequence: CASSLLGPSSTDTQYF. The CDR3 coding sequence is TGTGCCAGCAGCTTATTGGGGCCTTCTAGCACAGATACGCAGTATTTT.

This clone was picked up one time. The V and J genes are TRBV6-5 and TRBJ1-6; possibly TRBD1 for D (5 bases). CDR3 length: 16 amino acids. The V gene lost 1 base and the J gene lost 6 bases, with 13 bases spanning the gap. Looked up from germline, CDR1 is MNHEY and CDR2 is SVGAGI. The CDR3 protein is CASSYFWPRGNSPLHF. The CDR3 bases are TGTGCCAGCAGTTACTTTTGGCCAAGGGGTAATTCACCCCTCCACTTT.

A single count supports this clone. CDR3 nucleotide sequence: TGTGCCAGCAGCTTACCTGAGGGAATGGGAGAAGGGATGGAAGGGAGCAATCAGCCCCAGCATTTT. Amino acids: CASSLPEGMGEGMEGSNQPQHF. V usage is TRBV7-3 and J usage is TRBJ1-5, with D hard to call. Germline-derived CDR1 and CDR2 are SGHTA and FQGTGA. The CDR3 runs 22 residues. The germline V and J ends were trimmed by 2 bases and 1 base, with 30 bases remaining between them.

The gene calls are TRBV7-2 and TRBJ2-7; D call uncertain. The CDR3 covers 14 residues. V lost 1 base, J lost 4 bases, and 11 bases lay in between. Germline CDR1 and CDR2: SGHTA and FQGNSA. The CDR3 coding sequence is TGTGCCAGCAGCTTAGGAGCGTCTAGATACGAGCAGTACTTC. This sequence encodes CASSLGASRYEQYF.

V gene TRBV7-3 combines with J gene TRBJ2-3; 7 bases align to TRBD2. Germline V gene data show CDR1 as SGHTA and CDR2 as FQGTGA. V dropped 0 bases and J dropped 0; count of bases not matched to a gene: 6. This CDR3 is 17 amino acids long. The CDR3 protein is CASSLTKTGGSTDTQYF. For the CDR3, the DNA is TGTGCCAGCAGCTTAACCAAGACGGGAGGAAGCACAGATACGCAGTATTTT. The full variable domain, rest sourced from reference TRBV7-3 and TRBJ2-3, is GAGVSQTPSNKVTEKGKYVELRCDPISGHTALYWYRQSLGQGPEFLIYFQGTGAADDSGLPNDRFFAVRPEGSVSTLKIQRTERGDSAVYLCASSLTKTGGSTDTQYFGPGTRLTVL.

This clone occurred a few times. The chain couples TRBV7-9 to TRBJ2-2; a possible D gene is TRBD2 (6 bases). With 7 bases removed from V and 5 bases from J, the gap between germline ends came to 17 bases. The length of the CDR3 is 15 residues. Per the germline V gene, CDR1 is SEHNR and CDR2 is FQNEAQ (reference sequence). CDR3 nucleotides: TGTGCCAGCATGCCGGGGGAACTATCAACCGGGGAGCTGTTTTTT. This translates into CASMPGELSTGELFF.